Below, 2 T cell receptor beta chains from the same sample are listed, as sequenced in a study of liver allograft versus peripheral blood T cells. Study-level background: A comparison was made between T cell receptor repertoires in transplanted livers and those in recipients' peripheral blood.

TCRdb used MiXCR to reprocess the reads, holding one entry per CDR3 protein. The profile shows over 9,000 distinct CDR3 sequences, 25% to 30% of them singletons. These receptors all stem from a human patient who had a liver transplant. Certain T cells may be donor cells from the graft.

This clonotype qualifies as medium-sized. The chain couples TRBV6-1 to TRBJ2-3, with a weak D call TRBD1 (5 bases). The V gene's germline CDR1 is MNHNS and CDR2 SASEGT. The CDR3 runs to 11 residues. V lost 6 bases, J lost 6 bases, and 7 bases lay in between. The CDR3 DNA sequence: TGTGCCAGCAGAGGACACGATACGCAGTATTTT. It translates to CASRGHDTQYF.

This sequence joins TRBV7-3 and TRBJ2-1; possibly TRBD1 for D (5 bases). The CDR3 runs 15 residues. Germline CDR1 is SGHTA and CDR2 is FQGTGA. The germline V and J ends were trimmed by 3 bases and 0 bases, with 9 bases remaining between them. The CDR3 DNA reads TGTGCCAGCAGCTTCACACAGGCCTCCTACAATGAGCAGTTCTTC. This sequence encodes CASSFTQASYNEQFF.